The 2 T cell receptor beta chains below all came from one sample that was sequenced in a study of T cells in Graves' hyperthyroidism and ophthalmopathy. TCR beta CDR3 region amplification was performed from RNA transcripts. The HTBI primer set was used in a first-round RT-PCR of the TCR CDR3. TCRdb fed the multiplex PCR reads into MiXCR, producing one record per CDR3 protein. The top ten clones hold approximately 35% of a sample with roughly 330,000 distinct CDR3 sequences, roughly 17% of them seen once. Sequences were obtained from blood. The receptors here all came from a man aged 25 to 40 with Graves' hyperthyroidism.

Details on this clonotype: Just one base apart from a much larger clone, this may be a read error. The V gene is TRBV5-5, the J gene TRBJ2-3; D is possibly TRBD1 (6 bases). Germline V lookup: CDR1 SGHKS, CDR2 YYEKEE (reference sequence). The CDR3 spans 15 residues. V lost 7 bases, J lost 3 bases, and 18 bases lay in between. The CDR3 sequence: CASFKTGSSTDTQYF. The DNA of the CDR3 is TGTGCCAGCTTTAAAACAGGGAGTAGTACAGATACGCAGTATTTT.

This clonotype was counted ten times or more. The chain carries TRBV2 and TRBJ1-5, with D possibly being TRBD1 (5 bases). Germline CDR1 is SNHLY and CDR2 is FYNNEI. V shed 4 bases and J shed 10 bases, with 8 bases lying between them. The CDR3 loop spans 11 amino acids. The CDR3 reads CASSVRDPQHF. The CDR3 bases are TGTGCCAGCAGTGTCCGGGACCCCCAGCATTTT.